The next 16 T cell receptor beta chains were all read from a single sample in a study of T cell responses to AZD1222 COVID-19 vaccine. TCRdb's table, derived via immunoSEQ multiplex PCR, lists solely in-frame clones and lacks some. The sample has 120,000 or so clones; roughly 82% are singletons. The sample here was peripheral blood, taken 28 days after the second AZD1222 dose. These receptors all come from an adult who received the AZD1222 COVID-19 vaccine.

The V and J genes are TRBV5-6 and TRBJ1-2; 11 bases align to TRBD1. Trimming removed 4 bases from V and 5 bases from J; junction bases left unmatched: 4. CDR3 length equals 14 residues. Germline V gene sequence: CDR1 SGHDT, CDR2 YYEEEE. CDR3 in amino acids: CASSIRDRGYGYTF. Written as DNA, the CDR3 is TGTGCCAGCAGCATCCGGGACAGGGGGTATGGCTACACCTTC.

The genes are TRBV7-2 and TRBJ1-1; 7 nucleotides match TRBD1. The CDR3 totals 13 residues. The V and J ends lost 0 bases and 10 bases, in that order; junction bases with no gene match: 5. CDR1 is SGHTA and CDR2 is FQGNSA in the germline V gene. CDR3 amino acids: CASSLALTGRAFF. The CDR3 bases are TGTGCCAGCAGCTTAGCCCTGACAGGGCGAGCTTTCTTT.

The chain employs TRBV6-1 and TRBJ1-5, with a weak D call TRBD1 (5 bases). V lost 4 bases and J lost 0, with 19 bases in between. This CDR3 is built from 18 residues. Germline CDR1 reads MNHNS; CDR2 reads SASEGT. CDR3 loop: CASSGGRGSRYSNQPQHF. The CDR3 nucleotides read TGTGCCAGCAGTGGTGGACGGGGCAGCCGATATAGCAATCAGCCCCAGCATTTT.

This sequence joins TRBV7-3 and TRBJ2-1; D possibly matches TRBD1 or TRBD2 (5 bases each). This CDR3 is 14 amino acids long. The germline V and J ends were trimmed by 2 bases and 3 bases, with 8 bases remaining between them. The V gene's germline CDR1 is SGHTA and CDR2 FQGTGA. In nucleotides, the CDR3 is TGTGCCAGCAGCTTAGAGGGGAGCTACAATGAGCAGTTCTTC. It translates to CASSLEGSYNEQFF.

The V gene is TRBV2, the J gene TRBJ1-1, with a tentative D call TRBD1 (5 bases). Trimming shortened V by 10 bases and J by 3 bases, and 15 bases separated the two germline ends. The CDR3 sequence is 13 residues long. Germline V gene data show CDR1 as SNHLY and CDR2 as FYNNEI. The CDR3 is CATTLAGDTEAFF. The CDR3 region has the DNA TGTGCCACCACCCTCGCGGGGGACACTGAAGCTTTCTTT.

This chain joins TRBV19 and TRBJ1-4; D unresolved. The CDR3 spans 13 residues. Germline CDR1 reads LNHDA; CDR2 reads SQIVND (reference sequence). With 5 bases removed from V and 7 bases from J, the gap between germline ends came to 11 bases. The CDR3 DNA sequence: TGTGCCAGTAGTCTGGACCATTCTGAAAAACTGTTTTTT. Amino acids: CASSLDHSEKLFF. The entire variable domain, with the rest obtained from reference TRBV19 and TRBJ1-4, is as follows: DGGITQSPKYLFRKEGQNVTLSCEQNLNHDAMYWYRQDPGQGLRLIYYSQIVNDFQKGDIAEGYSVSREKKESFPLTVTSAQKNPTAFYLCASSLDHSEKLFFGSGTQLSVL.

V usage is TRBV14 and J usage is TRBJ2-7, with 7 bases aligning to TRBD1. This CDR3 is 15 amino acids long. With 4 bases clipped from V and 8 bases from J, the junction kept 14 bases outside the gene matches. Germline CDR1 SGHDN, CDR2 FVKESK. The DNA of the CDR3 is TGTGCCAGCAGCCTCCCCGGGACAGCTATCATCCAGCAGTACTTC. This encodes CASSLPGTAIIQQYF.

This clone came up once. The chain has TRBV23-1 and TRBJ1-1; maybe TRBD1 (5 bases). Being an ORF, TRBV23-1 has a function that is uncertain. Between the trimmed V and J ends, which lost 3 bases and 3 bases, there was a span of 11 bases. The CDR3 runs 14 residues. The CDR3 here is CASSQSGFDTEAFF. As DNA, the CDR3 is TGCGCCAGCAGTCAGTCAGGGTTTGACACTGAAGCTTTCTTT.

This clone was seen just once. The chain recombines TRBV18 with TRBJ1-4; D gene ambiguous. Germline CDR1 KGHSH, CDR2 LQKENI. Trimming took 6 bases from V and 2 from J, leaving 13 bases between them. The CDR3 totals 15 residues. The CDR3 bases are TGTGCCAGCTCCCCCCCGGAGTACACTAATGAAAAACTGTTTTTT. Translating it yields CASSPPEYTNEKLFF.

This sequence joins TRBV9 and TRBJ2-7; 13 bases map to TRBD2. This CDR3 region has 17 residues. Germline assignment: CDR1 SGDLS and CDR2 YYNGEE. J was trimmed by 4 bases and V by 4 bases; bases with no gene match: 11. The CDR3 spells CASSPRGLAGARYEQYF. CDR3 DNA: TGTGCCAGCAGCCCACGCGGACTAGCGGGGGCCCGGTACGAGCAGTACTTC.

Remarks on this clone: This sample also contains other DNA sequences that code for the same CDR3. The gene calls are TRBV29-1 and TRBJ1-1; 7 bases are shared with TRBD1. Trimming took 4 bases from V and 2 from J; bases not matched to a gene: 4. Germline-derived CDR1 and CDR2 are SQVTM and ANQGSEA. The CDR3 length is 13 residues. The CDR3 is CSVGQGTNTEAFF. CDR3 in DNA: TGCAGCGTTGGACAGGGAACTAACACTGAAGCTTTCTTT.

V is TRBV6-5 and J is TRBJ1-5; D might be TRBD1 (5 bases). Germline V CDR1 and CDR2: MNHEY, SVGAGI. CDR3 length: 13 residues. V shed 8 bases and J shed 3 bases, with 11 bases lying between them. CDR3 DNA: TGTGCCAGCGCCACAGGCCCCAATCAGCCCCAGCATTTT. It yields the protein CASATGPNQPQHF.

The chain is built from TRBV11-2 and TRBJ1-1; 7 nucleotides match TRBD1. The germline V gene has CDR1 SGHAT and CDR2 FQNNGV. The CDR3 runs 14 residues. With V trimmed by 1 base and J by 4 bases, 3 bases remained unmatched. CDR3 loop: CASSLGTGPTEAFF. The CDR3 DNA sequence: TGTGCCAGCAGCTTAGGGACAGGCCCCACTGAAGCTTTCTTT.

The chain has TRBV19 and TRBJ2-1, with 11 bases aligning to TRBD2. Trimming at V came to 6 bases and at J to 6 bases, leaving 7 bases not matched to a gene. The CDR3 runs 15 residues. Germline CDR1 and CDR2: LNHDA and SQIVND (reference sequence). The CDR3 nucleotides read TGTGCCAGTAGGTCCCTAGCGGGGGGATTCAATGAGCAGTTCTTC. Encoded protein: CASRSLAGGFNEQFF.

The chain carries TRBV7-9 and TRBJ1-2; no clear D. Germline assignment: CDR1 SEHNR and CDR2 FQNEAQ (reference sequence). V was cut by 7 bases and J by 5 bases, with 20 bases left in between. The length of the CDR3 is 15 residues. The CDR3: CASTPSTPLRYGYTF. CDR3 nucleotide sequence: TGTGCCAGCACCCCTTCCACCCCGCTCCGGTATGGCTACACCTTC.

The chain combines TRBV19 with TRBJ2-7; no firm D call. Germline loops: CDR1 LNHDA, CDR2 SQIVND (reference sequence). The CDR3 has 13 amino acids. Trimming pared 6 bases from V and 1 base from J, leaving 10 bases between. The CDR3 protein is CASSSAPSYEQYF. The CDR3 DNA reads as TGTGCCAGTAGCTCAGCCCCTTCCTACGAGCAGTACTTC.